These T cell receptor beta chains were read from a single sample in a study of blood T cell repertoires in COVID-19. Produced via immunoSEQ multiplex PCR; TCRdb's table is partial and in-frame only. The data contain about 240,000 clones, nearly 90% of them singletons. The sample comprised peripheral blood. The receptor set was obtained from a woman between 25 and 40 years old with acute or convalescent COVID-19. CDR3s include the opening cysteine and the closing phenylalanine or tryptophan.

CDR3,J,V
CASRNSGSVRNTQYF,TRBJ2-3,TRBV19
CASSQRDYNSPLHF,TRBJ1-6,TRBV7-7
CASSLNSGGGEAFF,TRBJ1-1,TRBV5-6
CASSEQGRYHEQYF,TRBJ2-7,TRBV2
CATKDSKVGEQYF,TRBJ2-7,TRBV24-1
CASSGGQDNQPQHF,TRBJ1-5,TRBV19
CASSETRVRGGDGYTF,TRBJ1-2,TRBV11-3
CASSRQGARSYEQYF,TRBJ2-7,TRBV19
CASSSTVSSYNEQFF,TRBJ2-1,TRBV7-7
CASSPQGTGGADTGELFF,TRBJ2-2,TRBV18
CASSPSGTSLNYEQYF,TRBJ2-7,TRBV9
CASTSGSTDTQYF,TRBJ2-3,TRBV2
CASSKGGQNREMNTEAFF,TRBJ1-1,TRBV21-1
CASKQEWGRADEQYF,TRBJ2-7,TRBV6-6
CASPRDRKVDEQYF,TRBJ2-7,TRBV6-4
CASSLDGGRAYEQYF,TRBJ2-7,TRBV5-1
CASSGLLSGYTF,TRBJ1-2,TRBV25-1
CASRSGSGGELFF,TRBJ2-2,TRBV11-3
CASSLVPRADTQYF,TRBJ2-3,TRBV5-1
CASSYPGQSSYEQYF,TRBJ2-7,TRBV6-5
CASSLTGANTEAFF,TRBJ1-1,TRBV5-1
CASSLGRVGLLSRWNEQFF,TRBJ2-1,TRBV5-6
CASNPGATSYEQYF,TRBJ2-7,TRBV6-5
CASSQTRTYNEQFF,TRBJ2-1,TRBV7-3
CASSLEGNYGYTF,TRBJ1-2,TRBV5-1
CASSQVTGGPQGEQYF,TRBJ2-7,TRBV3-1/TRBV3-2
CASSPLNSQNTEAFF,TRBJ1-1,TRBV18
CASTQDSYQPQHF,TRBJ1-5,TRBV6-5
CASSETQGDYGYTF,TRBJ1-2,TRBV6-1
CASSQDLQYNEQFF,TRBJ2-1,TRBV3-1/TRBV3-2
CASSPRGEGGELFF,TRBJ2-2,TRBV3-1/TRBV3-2
CASSQEATSWINEQFF,TRBJ2-1,TRBV4-3
CASSPRGFSGREGSYNEQFF,TRBJ2-1,TRBV6-6
CASTPGVFSNTGELFF,TRBJ2-2,TRBV5-6
CATSSRDRGRNEQFF,TRBJ2-1,TRBV24-1
CASSFPSGLAGGVNIQYF,TRBJ2-4,TRBV6-2/TRBV6-3
CASRDNSYEQYF,TRBJ2-7,TRBV25-1
CASSLGADRAKNIQYF,TRBJ2-4,TRBV5-4
CASSFGLGRAAGETQYF,TRBJ2-5,TRBV7-9
CAWSLDRGSEKLFF,TRBJ1-4,TRBV30
CASSLNNGQLGLAKNIQYF,TRBJ2-4,TRBV5-5
CASQGYQETQYF,TRBJ2-5,TRBV11-2
CATSRDYGGGETQYF,TRBJ2-5,TRBV15
CASSHAGTGSRTDTQYF,TRBJ2-3,TRBV7-2
CASSSPVTSGNTIYF,TRBJ1-3,TRBV5-6
CASSLWTAYYEQYF,TRBJ2-7,TRBV5-5
CASSLALTGAGGPYEQYF,TRBJ2-7,TRBV7-8
CASRRKPEPQFF,TRBJ2-1,TRBV19
CASSPRGEVDNEQFF,TRBJ2-1,TRBV6-5
CASSPGGISQPQHF,TRBJ1-5,TRBV19
CASSPPDSSGNTIYF,TRBJ1-3,TRBV14
CSAPSGDSTDTQYF,TRBJ2-3,TRBV29-1
CASSHIGGSYEQYF,TRBJ2-7,TRBV7-2
CASTGQSFSRTEAFF,TRBJ1-1,TRBV7-2
CASSTHRGVNYGYTF,TRBJ1-2,TRBV3-1/TRBV3-2
CASSLDGASTDTQYF,TRBJ2-3,TRBV7-9